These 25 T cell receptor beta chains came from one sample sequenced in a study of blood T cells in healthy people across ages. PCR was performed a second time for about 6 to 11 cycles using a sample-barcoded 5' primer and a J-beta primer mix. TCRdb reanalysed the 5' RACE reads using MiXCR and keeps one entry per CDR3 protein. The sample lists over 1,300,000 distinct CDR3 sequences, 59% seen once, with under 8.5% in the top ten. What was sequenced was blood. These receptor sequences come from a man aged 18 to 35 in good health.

Here the CDR3 reads CASSPSGTSGRVSSYEQYF. The CDR3 coding sequence is TGTGCCAGCAGCCCATCCGGGACTAGCGGGAGGGTTAGCTCCTACGAGCAGTACTTC. V is TRBV7-9 and J is TRBJ2-5; 16 positions match TRBD2. TRBJ2-7 explains the end of the DNA better; the J call may be wrong. Per the germline V gene, CDR1 is SEHNR and CDR2 is FQNEAQ (reference sequence). The CDR3 is 19 amino acids.

The CDR3 spells CASSPEGQGGYNEQFF. DNA for the CDR3: TGTGCCAGCAGTCCCGAGGGACAGGGGGGATACAATGAGCAGTTCTTC. V and J are TRBV12-3 or TRBV12-4 and TRBJ2-1; 11 bases are shared with TRBD1. The CDR3 loop spans 16 amino acids. V shed 5 bases, J shed 4 bases, and the junction held 7 bases outside the gene matches.

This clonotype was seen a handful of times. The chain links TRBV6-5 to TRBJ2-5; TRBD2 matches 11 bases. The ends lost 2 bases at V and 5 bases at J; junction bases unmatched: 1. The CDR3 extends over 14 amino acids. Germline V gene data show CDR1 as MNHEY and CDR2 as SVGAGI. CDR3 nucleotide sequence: TGTGCCAGCAGTTACACTAGCGGGAGTGAGACCCAGTACTTC. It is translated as CASSYTSGSETQYF.

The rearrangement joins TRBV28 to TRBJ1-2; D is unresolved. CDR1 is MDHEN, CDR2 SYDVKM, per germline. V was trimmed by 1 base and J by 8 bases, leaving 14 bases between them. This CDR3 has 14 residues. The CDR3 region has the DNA TGTGCCAGCAGTTTATCGGCCCCCACCATCGGCTACACCTTC. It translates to CASSLSAPTIGYTF.

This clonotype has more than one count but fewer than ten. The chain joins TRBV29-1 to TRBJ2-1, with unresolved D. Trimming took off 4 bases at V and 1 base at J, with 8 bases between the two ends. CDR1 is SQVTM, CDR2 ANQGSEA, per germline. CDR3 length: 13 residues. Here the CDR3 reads CSVVFGSYNEQFF. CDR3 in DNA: TGCAGCGTTGTTTTCGGTTCCTACAATGAGCAGTTCTTC.

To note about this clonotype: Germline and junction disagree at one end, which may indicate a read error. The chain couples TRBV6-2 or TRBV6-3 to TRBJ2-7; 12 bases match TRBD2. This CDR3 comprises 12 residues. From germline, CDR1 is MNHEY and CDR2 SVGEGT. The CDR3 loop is CATGTSGYVQYF. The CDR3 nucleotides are TGTGCCACGGGGACTAGCGGGTACGTGCAGTACTTC.

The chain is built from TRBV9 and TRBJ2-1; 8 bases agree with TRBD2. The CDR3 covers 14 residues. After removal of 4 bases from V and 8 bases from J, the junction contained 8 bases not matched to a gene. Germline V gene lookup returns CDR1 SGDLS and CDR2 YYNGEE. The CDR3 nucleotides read TGTGCCAGCAGCTTGGGACTAGTCGGGGATGAGCAGTTCTTC. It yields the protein CASSLGLVGDEQFF. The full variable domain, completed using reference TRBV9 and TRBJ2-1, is DSGVTQTPKHLITATGQRVTLRCSPRSGDLSVYWYQQSLDQGLQFLIQYYNGEERAKGNILERFSAQQFPDLHSELNLSSLELGDSALYFCASSLGLVGDEQFFGPGTRLTVL.

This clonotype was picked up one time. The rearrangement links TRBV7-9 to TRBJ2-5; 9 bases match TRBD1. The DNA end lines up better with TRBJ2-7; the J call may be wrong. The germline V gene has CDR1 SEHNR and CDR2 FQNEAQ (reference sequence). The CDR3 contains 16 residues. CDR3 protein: CASSLVGDRARYEQYF. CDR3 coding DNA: TGTGCCAGCAGCTTAGTCGGGGACAGGGCCAGGTACGAGCAGTACTTC.

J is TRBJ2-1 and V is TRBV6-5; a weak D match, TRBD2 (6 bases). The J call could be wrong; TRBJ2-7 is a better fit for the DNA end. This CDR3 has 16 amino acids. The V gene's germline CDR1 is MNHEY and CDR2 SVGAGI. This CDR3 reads CASSYSLALLYNEQYF. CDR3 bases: TGTGCCAGCAGTTACTCCCTAGCGCTACTGTACAATGAGCAGTACTTC.

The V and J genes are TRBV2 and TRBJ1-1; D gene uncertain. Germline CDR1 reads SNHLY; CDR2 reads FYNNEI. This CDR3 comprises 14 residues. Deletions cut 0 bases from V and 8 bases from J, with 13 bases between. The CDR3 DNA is TGTGCCAGCAGTGAAGCGCTCCGGTTCACCGAAGCTTTCTTT. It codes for CASSEALRFTEAFF.

CDR3 in amino acids: CASSQNADRVDHEQYF. The CDR3 DNA sequence: TGTGCCAGCAGCCAGAATGCCGACAGGGTAGACCACGAGCAGTACTTC. The chain couples TRBV3-1 to TRBJ2-5; 7 bases map to TRBD1. The J call may be in error: the DNA end matches TRBJ2-7 better. Germline V gene data show CDR1 as LGHDT and CDR2 as YNNKEL (reference sequence). This CDR3 region has 16 residues.

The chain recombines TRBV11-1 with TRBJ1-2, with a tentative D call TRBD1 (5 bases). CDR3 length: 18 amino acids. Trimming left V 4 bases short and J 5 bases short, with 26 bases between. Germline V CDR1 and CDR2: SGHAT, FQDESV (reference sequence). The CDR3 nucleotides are TGTGCCAGCAGCTGGACACCCGACCCCGGGACGGGAACGTATGGCTACACCTTC. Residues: CASSWTPDPGTGTYGYTF.

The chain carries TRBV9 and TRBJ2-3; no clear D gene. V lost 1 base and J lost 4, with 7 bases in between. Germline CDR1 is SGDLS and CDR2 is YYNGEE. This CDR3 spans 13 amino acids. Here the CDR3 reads CASSVFGSDTQYF. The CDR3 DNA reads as TGTGCCAGCAGCGTATTCGGCTCAGATACGCAGTATTTT.

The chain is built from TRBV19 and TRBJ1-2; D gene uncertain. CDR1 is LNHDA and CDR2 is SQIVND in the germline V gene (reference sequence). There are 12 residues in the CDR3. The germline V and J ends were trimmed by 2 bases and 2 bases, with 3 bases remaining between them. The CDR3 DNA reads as TGTGCCAGTAGTATAATCAACTATGGCTACACCTTC. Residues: CASSIINYGYTF. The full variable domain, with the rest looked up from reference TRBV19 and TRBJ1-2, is DGGITQSPKYLFRKEGQNVTLSCEQNLNHDAMYWYRQDPGQGLRLIYYSQIVNDFQKGDIAEGYSVSREKKESFPLTVTSAQKNPTAFYLCASSIINYGYTFGSGTRLTVV.

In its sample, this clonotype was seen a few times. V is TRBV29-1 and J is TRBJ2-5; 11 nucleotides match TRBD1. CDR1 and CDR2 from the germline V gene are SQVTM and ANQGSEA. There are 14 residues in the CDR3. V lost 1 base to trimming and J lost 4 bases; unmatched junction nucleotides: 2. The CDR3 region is CSVEGGTGGETQYF. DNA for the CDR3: TGCAGCGTTGAAGGAGGGACAGGGGGAGAGACCCAGTACTTC.

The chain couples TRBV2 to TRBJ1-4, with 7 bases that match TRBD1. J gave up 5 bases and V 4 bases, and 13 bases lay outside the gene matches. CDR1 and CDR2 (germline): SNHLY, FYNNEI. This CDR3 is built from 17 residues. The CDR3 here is CASSVPGWGTVNEKLFF. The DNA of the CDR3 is TGTGCCAGCAGTGTCCCGGGATGGGGGACAGTGAATGAAAAACTGTTTTTT.

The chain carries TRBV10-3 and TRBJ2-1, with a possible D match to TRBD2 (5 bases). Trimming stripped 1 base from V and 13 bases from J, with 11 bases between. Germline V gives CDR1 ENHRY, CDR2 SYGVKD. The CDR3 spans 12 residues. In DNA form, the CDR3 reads TGTGCCATCAGTGAGTTGCGGACTTCACAGTTCTTC. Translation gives CAISELRTSQFF.

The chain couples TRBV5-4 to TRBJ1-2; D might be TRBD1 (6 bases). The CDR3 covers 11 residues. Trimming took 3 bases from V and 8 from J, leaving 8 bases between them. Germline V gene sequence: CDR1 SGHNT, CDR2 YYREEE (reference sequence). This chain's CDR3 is CASSYDRGYTF. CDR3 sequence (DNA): TGTGCCAGCAGCTATGACAGGGGCTACACCTTC. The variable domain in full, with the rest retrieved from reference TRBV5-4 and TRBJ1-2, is ETGVTQSPTHLIKTRGQQVTLRCSSQSGHNTVSWYQQALGQGPQFIFQYYREEENGRGNFPPRFSGLQFPNYSSELNVNALELDDSALYLCASSYDRGYTFGSGTRLTVV.

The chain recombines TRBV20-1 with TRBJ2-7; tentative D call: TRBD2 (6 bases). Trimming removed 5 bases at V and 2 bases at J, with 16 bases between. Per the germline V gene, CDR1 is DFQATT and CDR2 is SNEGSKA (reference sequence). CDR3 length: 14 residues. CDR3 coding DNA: TGCAGTGCTCCGGCGGGACCTGGCCCCTACGAGCAGTACTTC. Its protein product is CSAPAGPGPYEQYF.

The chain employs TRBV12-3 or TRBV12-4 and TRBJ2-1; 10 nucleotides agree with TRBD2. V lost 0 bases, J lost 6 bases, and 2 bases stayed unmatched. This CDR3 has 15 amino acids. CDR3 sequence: CASSLAASGSNEQFF. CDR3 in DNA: TGTGCCAGCAGTTTAGCGGCTAGCGGGAGCAATGAGCAGTTCTTC.

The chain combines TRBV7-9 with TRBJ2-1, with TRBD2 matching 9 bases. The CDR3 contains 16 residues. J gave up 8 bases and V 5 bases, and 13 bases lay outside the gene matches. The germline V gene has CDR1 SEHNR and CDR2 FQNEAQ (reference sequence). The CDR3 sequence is CASSPLDSGSVDEQFF. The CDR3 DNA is TGTGCCAGCAGCCCCCTAGATAGCGGGAGTGTCGATGAGCAGTTCTTC. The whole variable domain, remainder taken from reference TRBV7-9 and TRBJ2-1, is DTGVSQNPRHKITKRGQNVTFRCDPISEHNRLYWYRQTLGQGPEFLTYFQNEAQLEKSRLLSDRFSAERPKGSFSTLEIQRTEQGDSAMYLCASSPLDSGSVDEQFFGPGTRLTVL.

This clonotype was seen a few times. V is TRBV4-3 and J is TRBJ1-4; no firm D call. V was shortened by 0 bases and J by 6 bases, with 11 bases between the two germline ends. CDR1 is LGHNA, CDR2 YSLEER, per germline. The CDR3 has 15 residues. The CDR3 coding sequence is TGCGCCAGCAGCCAAGATCCCTGGGAGGATGAAAAACTGTTTTTT. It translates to CASSQDPWEDEKLFF.

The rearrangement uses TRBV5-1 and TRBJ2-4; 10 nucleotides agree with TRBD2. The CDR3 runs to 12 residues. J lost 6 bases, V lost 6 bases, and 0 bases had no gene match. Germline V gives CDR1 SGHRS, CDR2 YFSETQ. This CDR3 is CASTSGGNIQYF. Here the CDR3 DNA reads TGCGCCAGCACTAGCGGGGGAAACATTCAGTACTTC. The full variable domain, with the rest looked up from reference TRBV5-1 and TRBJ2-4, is KAGVTQTPRYLIKTRGQQVTLSCSPISGHRSVSWYQQTPGQGLQFLFEYFSETQRNKGNFPGRFSGRQFSNSRSEMNVSTLELGDSALYLCASTSGGNIQYFGAGTRLSVL.

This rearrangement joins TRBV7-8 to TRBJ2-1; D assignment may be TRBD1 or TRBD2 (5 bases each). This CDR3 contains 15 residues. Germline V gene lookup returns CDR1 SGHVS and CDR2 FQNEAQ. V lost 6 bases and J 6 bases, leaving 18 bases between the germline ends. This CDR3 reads CASRERDPKGNEQFF. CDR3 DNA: TGTGCCAGCAGGGAACGGGACCCCAAAGGCAATGAGCAGTTCTTC.

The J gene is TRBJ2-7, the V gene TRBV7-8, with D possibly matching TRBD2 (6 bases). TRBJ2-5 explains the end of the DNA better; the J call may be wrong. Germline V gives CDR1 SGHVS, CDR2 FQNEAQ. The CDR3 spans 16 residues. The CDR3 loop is CASSLTQGLPMETQYF. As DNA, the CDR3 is TGTGCCAGCAGCCTCACGCAGGGACTTCCTATGGAGACCCAGTACTTC.